Listed here is a single T cell receptor beta chain. The target of this receptor is not known. Base qualities are missing; no much larger clone stands one base away. This entry belongs to a study of T cell responses to AZD1222 COVID-19 vaccine (dated by TCRdb to the early 2020s). Describing the broader study: AZD1222 recipients given second doses at about 4 weeks or at about 12 weeks were pooled, since spike-specific TCR depth and breadth were not found to differ between the two schedules. A total of 233 trial participants underwent TCR sequencing, of whom some 210 received two doses of AZD1222 and about 26 received two doses of the MenACWY control vaccine. Trial participants were enrolled by age into 18-55, 56-69 and 70-plus year subgroups, with approximately 160, 26 and 62 TCR-sequenced participants respectively. Beyond this particular receptor, the publication reports: Participants were mostly white British, with more females than males. The authors suggested clonal diversity may have been underestimated. Because no day 14 peak-response samples were available, repertoires were characterized only after the peak T cell response. In the small 56-69-year group, the increase in depth fell short of significance, most likely because of low power. Conclusions about previously exposed vaccinees are limited, since just a handful of AZD1222 recipients were seropositive for SARS-CoV-2 at baseline. The vaccine-associated CD4 TCRs covered the entire spike protein, and the dominant responses fell in regions 160-218 and 743-854. Reportedly, close to half of the unique spike-specific TCRs recognized epitopes lying outside the regions that are mutated in the B.1.351 and B.1.1.7 variants. After two AZD1222 doses, both the breadth and the depth of spike-specific TCRs were significantly higher than at day 0 and than in MenACWY recipients.

From the cysteine up to the phenylalanine, the CDR3 has a length of 15 residues. Solely the CDR3 DNA is kept, with 45 bases framed from the first base. The germline V gene sets CDR1 to LGHNA and CDR2 to YSLEER. V loses 0 bases, J loses 4 bases, and the germline ends lie 12 bases apart. Reading the label with the study, this specimen's time point is: baseline before first vaccination. The vaccinee samples were drawn from two UK trials, COV001 and COV002, one of which was a single-blind randomized controlled phase 2/3 trial testing AZD1222 (ChAdOx1 nCoV-19) in healthy adults. Trial participant PBMC samples were collected at day 0 and day 28 after the second dose for TCRbeta chain sequencing. The CDR3 regions of human TCRbeta chains were subjected to immunosequencing. On the authors' methods: TCRs in the repertoires were matched against a reference library of SARS-CoV-2-specific TCRs that had been generated with the MIRA antigen-specificity platform. Breadth was defined as the fraction of unique TCRs that were SARS-CoV-2-associated. Depth was defined as the fraction of total T cells that were SARS-CoV-2-associated. Using the MIRA data, each spike-specific TCR was mapped to the spike region that the TCR reacts to and placed in a CD4 or CD8 class. Log10-transformed breadth and depth values were compared by one-way ANOVA with Sidak's multiple comparisons tests. Here the immuneACCESS table is served through TCRdb, limited to in-frame sequences with V and J called. Missing clones are a known gap in these copies; in checked studies unresolved V genes cover under half, and the rest lacks a known reason. The V and J calls and clone size come from that table; D and trimming were worked out from the DNA. The sample table records about 85,000 clones; around 85% of these occur just once. The ten largest clones represent more than 7% of the sample.

Sequencing was performed on peripheral blood, taken on day 0 of AZD1222 vaccination. The receptor was derived from an adult in good health. The rearrangement joined TRBV4-3 to TRBJ1-2; no D gene is confidently identified. The CDR3 amino acid sequence is: CASSQESSPLYGYTF. The DNA sequence is TGCGCCAGCAGCCAAGAATCCAGCCCCCTCTATGGCTACACCTTC.